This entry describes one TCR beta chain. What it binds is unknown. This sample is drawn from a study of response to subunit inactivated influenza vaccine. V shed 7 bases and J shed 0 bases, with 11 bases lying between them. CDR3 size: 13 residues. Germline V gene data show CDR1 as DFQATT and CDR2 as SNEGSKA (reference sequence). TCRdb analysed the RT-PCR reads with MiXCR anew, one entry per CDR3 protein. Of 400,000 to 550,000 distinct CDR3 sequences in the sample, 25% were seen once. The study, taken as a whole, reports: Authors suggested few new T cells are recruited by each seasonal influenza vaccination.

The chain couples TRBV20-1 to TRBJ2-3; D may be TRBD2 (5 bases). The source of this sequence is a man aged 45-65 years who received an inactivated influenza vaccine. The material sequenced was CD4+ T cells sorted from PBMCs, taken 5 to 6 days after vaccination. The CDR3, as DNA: TGCAGTGTTACTAGACCCAGCACAGATACGCAGTATTTT. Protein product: CSVTRPSTDTQYF.